The clone carrying this T cell receptor (beta chain) was recorded at least ten times. Data came from immunoSEQ multiplex PCR; TCRdb stores just in-frame clones and leaves some out. Of 600,000 to 750,000 clones in the sample, 72% were seen once. This CDR3 region has 15 residues. With 6 bases removed from V and 1 base from J, the gap between germline ends came to 10 bases. The germline gives CDR1 MNHNY, CDR2 SVGAGI (reference sequence). This sample is part of a study of shared clonotypes between healthy human individuals. This receptor was identified in a woman in her thirties in good health. The chain is built from TRBV6-6 and TRBJ2-6, with unresolved D. Sequenced material: memory CD4+ T cells sorted from blood. Subset specified: CD45RA-negative fraction. CDR3 residues: CASSRPSSGANVLTF. CDR3 nucleotide sequence: TGTGCCAGCAGCCGCCCGTCTTCTGGGGCCAACGTCCTGACTTTC.